Below, 14 T cell receptor beta chains from the same sample are listed, as sequenced in a study of response to subunit inactivated influenza vaccine. MiXCR was run by TCRdb on the RT-PCR reads, yielding one entry per CDR3 protein. Seen here are 500,000 or so distinct CDR3 sequences, 16% observed once, and the top ten hold approximately 3%. The sequencing here drew on CD4+ T cells sorted from PBMCs, taken less than 30 months after vaccination. The receptor set was obtained from a man between 50 and 75 years old who received an inactivated influenza vaccine.

This clonotype has at least ten counts. The rearrangement joins TRBV5-1 to TRBJ1-2, with 7 nucleotides matching TRBD1. The CDR3 contains 15 residues. V lost 2 bases to trimming and J lost 4 bases; unmatched junction nucleotides: 8. CDR1 and CDR2 from the germline V gene are SGHRS and YFSETQ. In DNA form, the CDR3 reads TGCGCCAGCAGCTTCACCGCCGGGACAGCCTATGGCTACACCTTC. It yields the protein CASSFTAGTAYGYTF.

Only a few counts were recorded for this clonotype. The chain combines TRBV7-2 with TRBJ2-2; no clear D. The CDR3 covers 14 residues. The germline CDR1 and CDR2 sequences are SGHTA and FQGNSA. V lost 5 bases and J 4 bases, leaving 11 bases between the germline ends. The CDR3 region has the DNA TGTGCCAGCAGCCCTATGGTCGCCACCGGGGAGCTGTTTTTT. Residues: CASSPMVATGELFF. Complete variable domain (other parts from reference TRBV7-2 and TRBJ2-2): GAGVSQSPSNKVTEKGKDVELRCDPISGHTALYWYRQSLGQGLEFLIYFQGNSAPDKSGLPSDRFSAERTGGSVSTLTIQRTQQEDSAVYLCASSPMVATGELFFGEGSRLTVL.

There are a few counts of this clonotype. The chain uses TRBV10-3 and TRBJ1-2; D call uncertain. Germline lookup yields CDR1 ENHRY and CDR2 SYGVKD. This CDR3 is 11 amino acids long. Trimming left V 4 bases short and J 1 base short, with 1 base between. Written as DNA, the CDR3 is TGTGCCATCAGTGGTAACTATGGCTACACCTTC. It is translated as CAISGNYGYTF.

This clonotype turned up a few times. The rearrangement joins TRBV27 to TRBJ1-6, with D possibly being TRBD1 (6 bases). The CDR3 covers 14 residues. Germline CDR1 and CDR2: MNHEY and SMNVEV (reference sequence). V shed 1 base and J shed 10 bases, with 11 bases lying between them. The CDR3 DNA is TGTGCCAGCAGTTTATGGACAGAGCGATCACCCCTCCACTTT. Translation: CASSLWTERSPLHF.

The chain combines TRBV7-2 with TRBJ2-5; no reliable D call. This CDR3 region has 13 residues. CDR1 is SGHTA and CDR2 is FQGNSA in the germline V gene. The V end lost 5 bases, the J end lost 2 bases, and 9 bases lay between the germline ends. The DNA of the CDR3 is TGTGCCAGCAGCCATTTAGGGCAAGAGACCCAGTACTTC. It codes for CASSHLGQETQYF.

Many counts were recorded for this clonotype. The genes are TRBV12-3 or TRBV12-4 and TRBJ2-2, with 9 positions matching TRBD2. V shed 4 bases, J shed 4 bases, and the junction held 4 bases outside the gene matches. The CDR3 runs to 15 residues. The CDR3: CASSSLAGFTGELFF. The CDR3 nucleotides are TGTGCCAGCAGTTCTCTAGCGGGGTTCACCGGGGAGCTGTTTTTT.

This clonotype was seen more than once but under ten times. The genes are TRBV12-3 or TRBV12-4 and TRBJ2-1; 12 bases fit TRBD2. Unmatched junction bases numbered 6, after V lost 6 bases and J lost 9 bases. The CDR3 loop spans 14 amino acids. The CDR3 DNA reads as TGTGCCAGCAGGAAGCTAGCGGGGGGGGGTGAGCAGTTCTTC. Amino acids: CASRKLAGGGEQFF.

The chain couples TRBV6-1 to TRBJ2-3; no firm D call. CDR3 length: 15 amino acids. Germline values: CDR1 MNHNS, CDR2 SASEGT. The ends were cut back, 6 bases at V and 0 bases at J, with 13 bases in the middle. CDR3 sequence reads: CASSSGYPSTDTQYF. The CDR3 DNA reads as TGTGCCAGCAGCTCCGGATATCCGAGCACAGATACGCAGTATTTT.

This rearrangement joins TRBV20-1 to TRBJ2-1; D ambiguous. V was pared by 1 base and J by 0 bases, with 7 bases between. The CDR3 spans 14 residues. Germline assignment: CDR1 DFQATT and CDR2 SNEGSKA (reference sequence). The CDR3 is CSARVKYSYNEQFF. CDR3 nucleotides: TGCAGTGCTAGAGTGAAATACTCCTACAATGAGCAGTTCTTC.

Only a few counts were recorded for this clonotype. The V call is TRBV4-1, the J call TRBJ2-3; TRBD2 agrees at 10 bases. Germline assignment: CDR1 MGHRA and CDR2 YSYEKL. The CDR3 runs 17 residues. Germline trimming cut 4 bases from V and 2 bases from J; bases unmatched to any gene: 9. This CDR3 is CASSRVLAGANTDTQYF. In DNA, the CDR3 is TGCGCCAGCAGCCGAGTCCTAGCGGGGGCGAACACAGATACGCAGTATTTT.

This clonotype was observed many times. The chain joins TRBV12-3 or TRBV12-4 to TRBJ1-2; no clear D gene. The CDR3 contains 13 residues. V was pared by 5 bases and J by 3 bases, with 10 bases between. CDR3 sequence reads: CASSPGTYYGYTF. The CDR3 DNA sequence: TGTGCCAGCAGTCCCGGAACTTACTATGGCTACACCTTC.

There are a few counts of this clonotype. The rearrangement links TRBV20-1 to TRBJ1-2, with D tentatively TRBD1 (5 bases). Germline V gene data show CDR1 as DFQATT and CDR2 as SNEGSKA (reference sequence). V was shortened by 5 bases and J by 4 bases, with 17 bases between the two germline ends. The CDR3 length is 14 residues. CDR3 region: CSADIRAGGYGYTF. In DNA, the CDR3 is TGCAGTGCTGATATCCGGGCGGGGGGCTATGGCTACACCTTC.

This clonotype was seen ten or more times. J is TRBJ1-2 and V is TRBV29-1; maybe TRBD1 (6 bases). The CDR3 extends over 13 amino acids. Germline V lookup: CDR1 SQVTM, CDR2 ANQGSEA. Trimming stripped 6 bases from V and 3 bases from J, with 14 bases between. The CDR3 reads CSVNKQGDYGYTF. As DNA, the CDR3 is TGCAGCGTCAACAAACAGGGAGACTATGGCTACACCTTC. Complete variable domain (other parts from reference TRBV29-1 and TRBJ1-2): SAVISQKPSRDICQRGTSLTIQCQVDSQVTMMFWYRQQPGQSLTLIATANQGSEATYESGFVIDKFPISRPNLTFSTLTVSNMSPEDSSIYLCSVNKQGDYGYTFGSGTRLTVV.

This clonotype came up many times. Here the CDR3 reads CASSRFRGEEEQFF. CDR3 DNA sequence: TGTGCCAGCAGCCGCTTCCGGGGAGAGGAGGAGCAGTTCTTC. The chain carries TRBV3-1 and TRBJ2-1; possibly TRBD2 for D (5 bases). This CDR3 contains 14 residues. V dropped 4 bases and J dropped 10 bases, with 17 bases sitting between them. Germline lookup yields CDR1 LGHDT and CDR2 YNNKEL (reference sequence).